A selection of T cell receptor beta chains follows, all from one sample in a study of blood T cell repertoires in COVID-19. Sequenced by immunoSEQ multiplex PCR; TCRdb stores in-frame clones only, minus some. This table holds hundreds of thousands of clones, around 90% found once. The specimen was peripheral blood. These receptors were obtained from a human donor in a cohort sampled during active COVID-19. Both conserved end residues are part of each CDR3. A D gene is named only where the DNA matches it firmly. For some rows the clone size is stated as once, few or many, or as a class when expanded; others skip it.

v_gene	d_gene	j_gene	abundance	CDR3aa	CDR3nt
TRBV25-1	TRBD1	TRBJ1-2	.	CASSERPGTGHGYTF	TGTGCCAGCAGTGAAAGGCCCGGGACAGGGCATGGCTACACCTTC
TRBV7-9	TRBD2	TRBJ2-7	.	CASRSELAVTYEQYF	TGTGCCAGCAGAAGTGAACTAGCGGTGACCTACGAGCAGTACTTC
TRBV3-1/TRBV3-2	TRBD1	TRBJ2-1	.	CASSEQDRGKFF	TGTGCCAGCAGCGAACAGGACAGGGGGAAATTCTTC
TRBV2	.	TRBJ2-7	.	CASSQGGLDREQYF	TGTGCCAGCAGTCAAGGGGGACTTGACCGGGAGCAGTACTTC
TRBV7-9	TRBD1	TRBJ2-7	.	CASRSGTGLYEQYF	TGTGCCAGCAGGTCCGGGACAGGCCTCTACGAGCAGTACTTC
TRBV15	TRBD1	TRBJ1-5	.	CATSSQGDQPQHF	TGTGCCACCAGCAGTCAGGGGGATCAGCCCCAGCATTTT
TRBV19	.	TRBJ2-7	.	CASSFRTDSYEQYF	TGTGCCAGTAGTTTCCGGACAGACTCCTACGAGCAGTACTTC
TRBV4-2	.	TRBJ1-6	once	CASSQGTMSRGSYNSPLHF	TGTGCCAGCAGCCAAGGAACAATGAGTAGGGGCTCCTATAATTCACCCCTCCACTTT
TRBV4-2	TRBD1	TRBJ2-7	.	CASSPDPAGTGKDEQYF	TGTGCCAGCAGCCCCGACCCGGCCGGGACAGGTAAGGACGAGCAGTACTTC
TRBV21-1	.	TRBJ1-1	.	CASSKAPITGLNTEAFF	TGTGCCAGCAGCAAAGCACCTATTACAGGGCTTAACACTGAAGCTTTCTTT
TRBV6-5	TRBD1	TRBJ2-7	.	CANPRDRVLCYEQYF	TGTGCCAACCCGAGAGACAGGGTCTTATGCTACGAGCAGTACTTC
TRBV3-1/TRBV3-2	.	TRBJ2-3	once	CASSRRRGGGTDTQYF	TGTGCCAGCAGCCGCCGGAGGGGGGGTGGCACAGATACGCAGTATTTT
TRBV27	TRBD2	TRBJ2-7	.	CASSTHSSGRVYEQYF	TGTGCCAGCAGTACCCACTCTAGCGGGAGGGTTTACGAGCAGTACTTC
TRBV9	TRBD1	TRBJ1-1	.	CASTRDRANTEAFF	TGTGCCAGCACCCGCGACAGGGCCAACACTGAAGCTTTCTTT
TRBV5-1	.	TRBJ2-3	.	CASSLGLGDREDTQYF	TGCGCCAGCAGCTTGGGACTAGGGGACCGTGAAGATACGCAGTATTTT
TRBV4-3	TRBD1	TRBJ2-2	.	CASSHRTGTGELFF	TGCGCCAGCAGCCACAGGACAGGGACCGGGGAGCTGTTTTTT
TRBV5-1	.	TRBJ1-2	.	CASSLNPSGLQLNYGYTF	TGCGCCAGCAGCTTGAATCCCTCCGGACTACAGCTTAACTATGGCTACACCTTC
TRBV13	TRBD1	TRBJ2-7	.	CASSTGASEQYF	TGTGCCAGCAGTACAGGGGCTAGTGAGCAGTACTTC
TRBV11-2	TRBD2	TRBJ2-7	.	CASSFGTSGASYEQYF	TGTGCCAGCAGCTTCGGGACTAGCGGGGCATCTTACGAGCAGTACTTC
TRBV6-5	TRBD1	TRBJ1-4	.	CASRRGLNEKLFF	TGTGCCAGCCGGAGGGGGCTTAATGAAAAACTGTTTTTT
TRBV24-1	.	TRBJ1-5	.	CATSDGGSQPQHF	TGTGCCACCAGTGACGGGGGATCACAGCCCCAGCATTTT
TRBV7-8	.	TRBJ2-5	.	CASSFGTMETQYF	TGTGCCAGCAGCTTCGGGACAATGGAGACCCAGTACTTC
TRBV7-9	TRBD1	TRBJ2-7	once	CASTPHLTGGNEQYF	TGTGCCAGCACCCCTCACTTGACAGGGGGAAACGAGCAGTACTTC
TRBV6-5	TRBD2	TRBJ2-7	.	CASTGLAGSEQYF	TGTGCCAGCACCGGACTAGCGGGATCCGAGCAGTACTTC
TRBV19	.	TRBJ1-1	.	CASRRELNTEAFF	TGTGCCAGTAGGAGGGAATTGAACACTGAAGCTTTCTTT
TRBV11-2	.	TRBJ2-7	.	CASSLRHSSYEQYF	TGTGCCAGCAGCTTGAGGCATAGCTCCTACGAGCAGTACTTC
TRBV20-1	.	TRBJ1-2	.	CSARVAYGYTF	TGCAGTGCTAGAGTAGCCTATGGCTACACCTTC
TRBV5-1	TRBD1	TRBJ2-3	.	CASSIGQGAADTQYF	TGCGCCAGCAGCATAGGACAGGGGGCGGCAGATACGCAGTATTTT
TRBV19	.	TRBJ2-1	once	CASSPYRVSYNEQFF	TGTGCCAGTAGTCCATACAGGGTCTCCTACAATGAGCAGTTCTTC
TRBV4-2	TRBD1	TRBJ2-7	few	CASSQPLDRGSYEQYF	TGTGCCAGCAGCCAACCTCTCGACAGGGGATCCTACGAGCAGTACTTC
TRBV5-5	.	TRBJ1-5	.	CASSWGDSNQPQHF	TGTGCCAGCAGCTGGGGAGATAGCAATCAGCCCCAGCATTTT
TRBV29-1	.	TRBJ2-7	.	CSVLGQRIYEQYF	TGCAGCGTGCTAGGACAGCGGATCTACGAGCAGTACTTC
TRBV6-5	TRBD1	TRBJ1-4	.	CASSSQGTGVEKLFF	TGTGCCAGCAGTTCCCAGGGGACAGGGGTTGAAAAACTGTTTTTT
TRBV18	.	TRBJ1-1	.	CASSPPARTEAFF	TGTGCCAGCTCACCACCAGCGAGGACTGAAGCTTTCTTT
TRBV7-9	TRBD2	TRBJ2-3	.	CASSLIRAGTSSSDTQYF	TGTGCCAGCAGCCTCATCCGAGCCGGGACTAGCTCGTCAGATACGCAGTATTTT
TRBV6-2/TRBV6-3	.	TRBJ2-7	.	CASSPWGRTVYEQYF	TGTGCCAGCAGTCCGTGGGGGAGGACTGTCTACGAGCAGTACTTC
TRBV4-3	TRBD2	TRBJ2-7	.	CASSQGLAGGPYEQYF	TGCGCCAGCAGCCAGGGCTTAGCGGGAGGGCCGTACGAGCAGTACTTC
TRBV28	.	TRBJ1-1	.	CASSFKTEAFF	TGTGCCAGCAGTTTTAAAACTGAAGCTTTCTTT
TRBV4-3	TRBD2	TRBJ2-7	once	CASSQDIAGVSYEQYF	TGCGCCAGCAGCCAAGACATAGCGGGAGTCTCCTACGAGCAGTACTTC
TRBV2	TRBD1	TRBJ2-5	.	CASSEGQAVVETQYF	TGTGCCAGCAGTGAGGGACAGGCGGTAGTGGAGACCCAGTACTTC
TRBV6-5	.	TRBJ1-1	.	CASSYSGGMNTEAFF	TGTGCCAGCAGTTACTCCGGGGGAATGAACACTGAAGCTTTCTTT
TRBV7-9	.	TRBJ1-1	once	CASSLAEANTEAFF	TGTGCCAGCAGCTTAGCCGAAGCAAACACTGAAGCTTTCTTT
TRBV27	.	TRBJ1-2	.	CASSLDEEAGVVFGYTF	TGTGCCAGCAGTTTAGACGAGGAGGCGGGGGTGGTGTTTGGCTACACCTTC
TRBV5-1	.	TRBJ2-2	.	CASSLEGALNTGELFF	TGCGCCAGCAGCTTGGAAGGGGCCCTAAACACCGGGGAGCTGTTTTTT
TRBV27	.	TRBJ1-5	.	CASSPPTGQPQHF	TGTGCCAGCAGTCCCCCAACAGGTCAGCCCCAGCATTTT
TRBV6-2/TRBV6-3	.	TRBJ1-1	.	CASSYSLGDGRPMNTEAFF	TGTGCCAGCAGTTACTCTTTGGGTGATGGGAGACCGATGAACACTGAAGCTTTCTTT
TRBV27	TRBD2	TRBJ2-1	.	CASSLFGAGAYNEQFF	TGTGCCAGCAGTTTATTCGGAGCGGGAGCCTACAATGAGCAGTTCTTC
TRBV28	TRBD2	TRBJ2-5	.	CASSLAREEETQYF	TGTGCCAGCAGTTTGGCGCGGGAGGAAGAGACCCAGTACTTC
TRBV18	.	TRBJ2-5	once	CASSPPAGTAETQYF	TGTGCCAGCTCACCCCCTGCGGGGACAGCAGAGACCCAGTACTTC
TRBV20-1	.	TRBJ2-3	.	CSASFAGHTDTQYF	TGCAGTGCTAGTTTTGCGGGGCACACAGATACGCAGTATTTT
TRBV4-3	.	TRBJ1-4	.	CASSQGGGASTNEKLFF	TGCGCCAGCAGCCAAGGGGGAGGGGCCTCAACTAATGAAAAACTGTTTTTT
TRBV5-6	.	TRBJ1-3	.	CASSTTGMGGNTIYF	TGTGCCAGCAGCACAACAGGGATGGGAGGAAACACCATATATTTT
TRBV15	.	TRBJ1-2	.	CATSRGDNTNYGYTF	TGTGCCACCAGCAGAGGGGACAACACAAACTATGGCTACACCTTC
TRBV6-2/TRBV6-3	TRBD2	TRBJ2-1	.	CASSQERGGPYEQFF	TGTGCCAGCAGTCAAGAGCGGGGGGGCCCTTATGAGCAGTTCTTC
TRBV6-5	TRBD1	TRBJ2-7	.	CASRRDRGRENEQYF	TGTGCCAGCAGGAGAGACAGGGGGCGAGAAAACGAGCAGTACTTC
TRBV12-1	.	TRBJ2-7	.	CASSPLKSSYEQYF	TGTGCCAGCAGCCCCTTAAAGAGCTCCTACGAGCAGTACTTC
TRBV24-1	.	TRBJ1-1	.	CATSDFSGLTGAFF	TGTGCCACCAGTGATTTTTCAGGTCTCACCGGAGCTTTCTTT
TRBV9	.	TRBJ1-3	.	CASSPLTDFSGNTIYF	TGTGCCAGCAGCCCTTTAACAGATTTCTCTGGAAACACCATATATTTT
TRBV28	.	TRBJ1-2	.	CASSLRQANYGYTF	TGTGCCAGCAGTTTAAGACAGGCTAACTATGGCTACACCTTC